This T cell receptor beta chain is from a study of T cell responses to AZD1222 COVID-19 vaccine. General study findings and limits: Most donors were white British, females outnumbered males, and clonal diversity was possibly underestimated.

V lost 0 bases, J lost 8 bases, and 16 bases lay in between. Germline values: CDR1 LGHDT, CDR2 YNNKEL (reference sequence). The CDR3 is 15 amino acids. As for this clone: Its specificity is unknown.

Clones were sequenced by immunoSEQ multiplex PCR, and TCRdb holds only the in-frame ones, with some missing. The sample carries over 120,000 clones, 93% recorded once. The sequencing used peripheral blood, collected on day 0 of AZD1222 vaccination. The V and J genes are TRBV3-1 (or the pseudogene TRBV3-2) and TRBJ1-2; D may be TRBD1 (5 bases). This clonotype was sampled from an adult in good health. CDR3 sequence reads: CASSQDLTGGQGYTF. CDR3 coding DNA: TGTGCCAGCAGCCAAGATCTTACCGGGGGTCAGGGCTACACCTTC.